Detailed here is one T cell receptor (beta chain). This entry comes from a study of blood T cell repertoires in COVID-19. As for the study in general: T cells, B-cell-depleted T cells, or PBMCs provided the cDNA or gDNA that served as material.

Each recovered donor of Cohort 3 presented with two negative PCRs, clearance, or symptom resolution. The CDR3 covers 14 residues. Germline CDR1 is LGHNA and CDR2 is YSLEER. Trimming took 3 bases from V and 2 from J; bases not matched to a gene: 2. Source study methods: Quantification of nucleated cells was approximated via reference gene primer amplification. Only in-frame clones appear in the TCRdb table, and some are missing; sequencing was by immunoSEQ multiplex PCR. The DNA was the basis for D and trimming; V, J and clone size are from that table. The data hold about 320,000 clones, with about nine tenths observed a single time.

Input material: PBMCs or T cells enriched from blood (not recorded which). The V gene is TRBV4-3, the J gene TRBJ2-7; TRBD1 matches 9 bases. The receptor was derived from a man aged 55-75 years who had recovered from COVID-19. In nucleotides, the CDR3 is TGCGCCAGCAGCCAGGACAGGGGCCCCTACGAGCAGTACTTC. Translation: CASSQDRGPYEQYF.